This T cell receptor (beta chain) comes out of a study of blood T cell repertoires in COVID-19. Background on the study: Sites across the United States, Italy and Spain contributed samples from acute and convalescent COVID-19. PBMCs, B-cell-depleted T cells, or T cells provided the cDNA or gDNA that made up the material.

Germline values: CDR1 MNHEY, CDR2 SMNVEV (reference sequence). The CDR3 is 15 residues long. The V gene end was trimmed by 1 base and the J gene end by 1 base; junction bases not matched to a gene: 2. In the original processing: Reference gene primers were amplified, and this amplification served to estimate nucleated cell counts. Libraries were prepared by immunoSEQ multiplex PCR; TCRdb keeps only in-frame clonotypes and omits some of them. V and J calls and clone size are copied from that table; D and trimming were computed from the DNA. The table lists under 200,000 clones, around three quarters of them singletons, with 6.5% to 7% in the top ten.

This clonotype was sampled from a man between 65 and 79 years old with active or convalescent COVID-19. Sequencing was carried out using peripheral blood. The chain combines TRBV27 with TRBJ2-3; 7 bases fit TRBD1. CDR3 loop: CASSLYRGGTDTQYF. For the CDR3, the DNA is TGTGCCAGCAGTTTATACAGGGGTGGCACAGATACGCAGTATTTT.